The present T cell receptor beta chain was sequenced within a study of shared clonotypes between healthy human individuals. Here immunoSEQ multiplex PCR was the method, and the copy in TCRdb shows in-frame clones only, minus some. The sample contains about 680,000 clones, roughly nine tenths of which appear only once. Terminally differentiated effector memory CD45RA+ cells were excluded from the naive CD8 cells, which were CD45RO-negative and positively selected for CCR7. The CDR3 extends over 13 amino acids. With 5 bases clipped from V and 8 bases from J, the junction kept 5 bases outside the gene matches. Germline V CDR1 and CDR2: LGHNT, FRNRAP.

The clonotype originates from a young man in good health. This rearrangement joins TRBV12-5 to TRBJ1-4; TRBD1 agrees at 7 bases. The sequenced material came from naive CD8+ T cells sorted from blood. This CDR3 reads CASGVQGGEKLFF. DNA of the CDR3: TGTGCTAGTGGTGTTCAGGGGGGAGAAAAACTGTTTTTT.